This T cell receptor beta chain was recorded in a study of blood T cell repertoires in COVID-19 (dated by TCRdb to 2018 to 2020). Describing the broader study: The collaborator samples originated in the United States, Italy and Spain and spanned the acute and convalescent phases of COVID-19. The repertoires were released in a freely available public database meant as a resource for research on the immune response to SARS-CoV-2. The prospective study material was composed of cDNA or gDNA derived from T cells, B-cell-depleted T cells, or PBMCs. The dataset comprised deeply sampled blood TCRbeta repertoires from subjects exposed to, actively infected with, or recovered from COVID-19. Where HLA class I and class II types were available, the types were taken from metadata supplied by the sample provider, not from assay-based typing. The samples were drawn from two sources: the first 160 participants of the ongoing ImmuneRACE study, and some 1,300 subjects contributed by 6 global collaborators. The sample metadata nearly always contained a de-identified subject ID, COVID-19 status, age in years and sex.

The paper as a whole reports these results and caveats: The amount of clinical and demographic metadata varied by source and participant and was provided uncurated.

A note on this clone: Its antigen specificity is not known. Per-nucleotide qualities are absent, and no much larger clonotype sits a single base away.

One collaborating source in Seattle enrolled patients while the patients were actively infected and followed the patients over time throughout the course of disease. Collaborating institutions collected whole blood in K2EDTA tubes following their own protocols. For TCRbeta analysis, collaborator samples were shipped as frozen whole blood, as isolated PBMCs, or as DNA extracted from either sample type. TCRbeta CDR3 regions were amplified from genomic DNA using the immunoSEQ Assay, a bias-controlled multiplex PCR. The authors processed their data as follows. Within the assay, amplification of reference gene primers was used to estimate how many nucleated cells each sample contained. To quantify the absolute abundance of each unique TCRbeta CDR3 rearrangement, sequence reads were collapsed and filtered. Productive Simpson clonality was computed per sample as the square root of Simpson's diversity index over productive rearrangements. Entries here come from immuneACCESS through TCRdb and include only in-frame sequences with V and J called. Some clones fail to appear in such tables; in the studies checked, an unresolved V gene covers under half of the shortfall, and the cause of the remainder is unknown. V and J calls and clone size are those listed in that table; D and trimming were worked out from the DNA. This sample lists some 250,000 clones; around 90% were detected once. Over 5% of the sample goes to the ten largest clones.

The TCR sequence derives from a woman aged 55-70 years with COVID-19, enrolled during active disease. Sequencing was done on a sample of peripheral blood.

CDR3 loop: CASSIWRPGTGYSGEQYF. The DNA sequence reads TGTGCCAGTAGTATTTGGCGACCCGGGACAGGGTATTCGGGGGAGCAGTACTTC. Rearrangement joined TRBV19 to TRBJ2-7; TRBD1 aligns with 9 central bases. The CDR3 starts with the cysteine, ends with the phenylalanine, and has 18 residues. CDR3 DNA is the only sequence kept; it has 54 bases, read in frame from the first base. The germline V gene (reference sequence) yields LNHDA for CDR1 and SQIVND for CDR2. V and J are trimmed by 3 bases and 7 bases, and the gene matches miss 19 bases of the junction.